The present T cell receptor (beta chain) was sequenced within a study of T cell responses to AZD1222 COVID-19 vaccine (dated by TCRdb to the early 2020s). In terms of the full investigation: AZD1222 recipients with second doses at about 4 weeks or about 12 weeks were pooled, because spike-specific TCR depth and breadth did not differ between schedules. A total of 233 trial participants underwent TCR sequencing, of whom 207 had received two doses of AZD1222 and some 26 had received two doses of the MenACWY control vaccine. Enrollment into the trials was organized by age into subgroups of 18-55, 56-69 and 70-plus years, and those subgroups contained approximately 160, 26 and 62 TCR-sequenced participants, respectively.

The sample's time point label, decoded: baseline before first vaccination. Vaccinee samples came from UK trials COV001 and COV002, including a single-blind randomized controlled phase 2/3 trial of AZD1222 (ChAdOx1 nCoV-19) in healthy adults. For TCRbeta chain sequencing, PBMC samples from trial participants were taken at day 0 and at day 28 after the second dose. The CDR3 regions of human TCRbeta chains were analyzed by immunosequencing. The authors processed their data as follows. TCRs in the repertoires were compared against a reference library of SARS-CoV-2-specific TCRs that had been generated with the MIRA antigen-specificity platform. Breadth was defined as the fraction of unique TCRs that were SARS-CoV-2-associated. Depth was defined as the fraction of total T cells that were SARS-CoV-2-associated. Using the MIRA data, each spike-specific TCR was assigned both to the spike region to which the TCR was reactive and to a CD4 or CD8 class. Log10-transformed breadth and depth values were compared by one-way ANOVA with Sidak's multiple comparisons tests. Held by TCRdb, this immuneACCESS table contains in-frame sequences only and omits some clones. Under half of the omission traces to an unresolved V gene where checked; the cause of the rest is unknown. V, J and clone size are those of that table, while D and trimming were read from the DNA. Present in this sample are 100,000 or so clones, approximately 93% of which were seen just once. The leading ten clones occupy approximately 4.5% of the sample.

On this clone itself: The antigen it recognizes is unknown. No quality values exist for individual bases; no much larger clone is one base distant.

The junction shows trimming of 0 bases on V and 8 bases on J, and the gene matches do not reach 5 bases of it. The CDR3 measures 15 amino acids from cysteine to phenylalanine. Left in the record is the CDR3 DNA by itself, 45 bases read in frame from the first base. Looking up the germline V gene (reference sequence) yields CDR1 SEHNR and CDR2 FQNEAQ. Here is what the overall study found, with its caveats: Conclusions about previously exposed vaccinees are limited because only five to seven AZD1222 recipients were SARS-CoV-2 seropositive at baseline. In the small 56-69-year group, the increase in depth fell short of significance, most likely because of low power. Participants were mostly white British and included more females than males, and it was suggested by the authors that clonal diversity may have been underestimated. The vaccine-associated CD4 TCRs covered the entire spike protein, and the dominant responses fell in regions 160-218 and 743-854. Nearly half of unique spike-specific TCRs reportedly recognized epitopes outside regions mutated in the B.1.351 and B.1.1.7 variants. After two AZD1222 doses, both the breadth and the depth of spike-specific TCRs were significantly higher than at day 0 and than in MenACWY recipients. No day 14 peak-response samples were available, so repertoires were characterized only after the peak T cell response.

The TCR was taken from an adult in good health. The specimen comprised peripheral blood, sampled on day 0 of AZD1222 vaccination. The V and J segments used are TRBV7-9 and TRBJ1-4; 8 nucleotides in the junction match TRBD1. The CDR3 protein is CASSLASDRAEKLFF. In nucleotide form, the sequence is TGTGCCAGCAGCTTAGCTTCGGACAGGGCAGAAAAACTGTTTTTT.